Below, one TCR beta chain is given with its context. The record originates from a study of PD-1 blockade in classical Hodgkin lymphoma. Generated by immunoSEQ multiplex PCR, the TCRdb table keeps only in-frame clones and is missing some. Seen here are approximately 20,000 clones, 83% observed once, and the top ten hold just over 2.5%. The CDR3 runs to 17 residues. The junction had 11 bases not matched to a gene; V was cut back by 4 bases and J by 5 bases. Germline V gene lookup returns CDR1 MNHEY and CDR2 SMNVEV (reference sequence). Time point: cycle 4 day 1 (C4D1), after 6 weeks of nivolumab. Relapse after autologous stem cell transplantation occurred in every patient, and brentuximab vedotin exposure varied. The authors purified CD4+ T cells from thawed PBMCs by magnetic negative selection. Complete response, partial response or progressive disease was recorded as best response.

The source of this sequence is a human donor with classical Hodgkin lymphoma. The specimen was CD4+ T cells from blood, collected before the fourth cycle of nivolumab. The J gene is TRBJ2-4, the V gene TRBV27; 10 bases are a match to TRBD1. CDR3 bases: TGTGCCAGCAGTTCGATCTCCGGGACAGGGGACCAAAACATTCAGTACTTC. Translation gives CASSSISGTGDQNIQYF.